This is a list of T cell receptor beta chains from one sample in a study of T cells after yellow fever vaccination. One entry per CDR3 protein results from TCRdb running MiXCR on the 5' RACE reads. The table lists approximately 550,000 distinct CDR3 sequences, 15% to 20% of them singletons. Sequenced material: PBMCs, taken 15 days after the yellow fever booster vaccination. Receptors originate from a man between 25 and 39 years old who received the YFV17D yellow fever vaccine. CDR3s leave out the opening cysteine and the closing phenylalanine or tryptophan.

TRBJ2-3 TRBV20-1 SARVVGRRDGTQY
TRBJ2-2 TRBV21-1 ASRPGQGASNTGELF
TRBJ1-5 TRBV7-8 ASSLAARDSASNQPQH
TRBJ2-5 TRBV29-1 SVEDRRTSGRAEVQETQY
TRBJ2-2 TRBV29-1 SVDLSGGDPGELF
TRBJ2-1 TRBV3-1 ASSQDLETLAGRHEQF
TRBJ2-5 TRBV3-1 ASSQGRQVQETQY
TRBJ2-1 TRBV14 ASSQDRSFGLAGSYNEQF
TRBJ1-4 TRBV20-1 SARPGGDKLF
TRBJ1-5 TRBV20-1 SARVGTGADQPQH
TRBJ2-3 TRBV15 ATSRAMTDTQY
TRBJ2-1 TRBV4-2 ASSLMTSGTYNEQF
TRBJ2-7 TRBV7-9 ASSLGIRVGQY
TRBJ2-7 TRBV4-3 ASSRSTGWVEQY